The present T cell receptor beta chain was sequenced within a study of shared clonotypes between healthy human individuals (dated by TCRdb to 2019 to 2021). About the investigation overall: A couple of women and a few men aged 18 to 49 years were included in the cohort. To increase sequencing depth and limit assay-specific biases, TCR repertoire library preparation and sequencing were carried out by different laboratories using diverse techniques. To estimate repertoire size and how much clonotypes are shared between individuals, the study performed deep sequencing of blood TCR repertoires from roughly five healthy adults. Per donor, three plates each were used for CD4 naive and CD4 memory, two for CD8 naive, and one for CD8 memory. Per donor, leukapheresis produced somewhere between about 0.94 and 9 billion PBMCs. What the research found in general, with its limitations: Compared with non-shared clonotypes, clonotypes shared by all four sorted-subset donors had higher generation probabilities. Sharing across a few donors was observed for about 5% of naive CD4, about 4% of naive CD8, over 2% of memory CD4, and about 0.38% of memory CD8 clonotypes. Because the study included a small number of donors, the genetic and exposure-history diversity represented was limited. Even with the large sequencing depth, rarefaction of the sorted-subset datasets indicated that sequencing was incomplete. Pairwise subsampling led to the expectation that sequencing depth would affect the degree of clonotype sharing among donors. Larger estimated clonotype richness was generally found for naive subsets than for memory subsets. Sampling was restricted to blood, and TCR repertoires in tissues likely differ from the TCR repertoires found in blood.

The germline V end is reduced by 4 bases and the J end by 0 bases; junction bases left unmatched: 7. Counted from cysteine to phenylalanine, this CDR3 has 15 amino acids. Just CDR3 DNA is preserved here, 45 bases in frame from base 1. The germline V gene gives CDR1 as SGHDT and CDR2 as YYEEEE. Notes on this clone: The antigen it recognizes is unknown. Per-base quality was not reported, and no clone a single base away is much larger than it.

Using the deep immunoSEQ assay, TCR CDR3 regions were amplified from genomic DNA by multiplex PCR. For each cell subset, the extracted genomic DNA was distributed evenly across all wells of several immunoSEQ 96-well plates, and each plate served as one replicate. For sorted subsets, about 200 ng genomic DNA, equal to tens of thousands of T cell genomes, was loaded into each replicate PCR. Purified libraries were measured with a Qubit 3.0 fluorometer, size-checked on a Bioanalyzer 2100, and measured again with the KAPA Library Quantification kit. A separate single-read 150-cycle Illumina NextSeq 550 flow cell was used to sequence each immunoSEQ 96-well plate. The paper's data handling went like this. The immunoSEQ output contained only junctional sequences without quality scores, so filtering could not match that applied to full-length reads. Sequences were annotated with PyIR, a Python wrapper for IgBLAST v1.9, using IMGT germline references to assign V/J genes and CDR3. Reads were removed for weak V/J assignments (E-value above 1e-6), missing CDR3, stop codons, out-of-frame junctions, or ambiguous translated residues. V3J clonotypes were defined as sequences sharing the same inferred V gene, J gene, and CDR3 amino acid sequence. Percentage overlap between repertoires was computed as shared unique clonotypes divided by the size of the smaller repertoire. Repertoire richness was assessed with RTK rarefaction, the Chao1 estimator, and Recon v2.1 estimates of unobserved clonotypes. Generation probabilities for all TCRbeta clonotypes obtained by the gDNA method from a handful of donors were computed using OLGA. Here the immuneACCESS table is served through TCRdb, limited to in-frame sequences with V and J called. Missing clones are a known gap in these copies; in checked studies unresolved V genes cover under half, and the rest lacks a known reason. The DNA was the basis for D and trimming; V, J and clone size are from that table. The sample table lists about 800,000 clones, approximately 96% of them with a count of one. The biggest ten clones account for about 0.22% of the sample.

CD8 naive samples were obtained by positive selection for CCR7 among CD45RO-negative cells, yielding a CD45RA+CCR7+ population from which TemRA cells were excluded. The donors were healthy, HIV-negative adults who had no recently reported acute infections or vaccinations. Every donor was a Caucasian adult residing in Nashville, Tennessee, USA. After blood collection by leukapheresis, PBMCs were isolated using Ficoll-Histopaque density gradient centrifugation and then cryopreserved in the vapor phase of liquid nitrogen. Analytical flow cytometry was used to check the purity and quantity of each magnetically sorted T cell population. From each sorted fraction, genomic DNA was isolated and quantified by UV absorbance on a Nanodrop 2000c.

The receptor comes from a man younger than 40 in good health. Rearrangement joined TRBV5-6 to TRBJ2-7, with 7 bases matching TRBD1. What was sequenced was naive CD8+ T cells sorted from blood. The meaning of the sample's cell subset or site label: CD45RA+CCR7+. The CDR3 reads as follows: CASSVNRGFSYEQYF. The DNA sequence reads TGTGCCAGCAGCGTCAACAGGGGCTTCTCCTACGAGCAGTACTTC. Supplemented by the reference TRBV5-6 and TRBJ2-7 proteins around the CDR3, the complete variable domain is DAGVTQSPTHLIKTRGQQVTLRCSPKSGHDTVSWYQQALGQGPQFIFQYYEEEERQRGNFPDRFSGHQFPNYSSELNVNALLLGDSALYLCASSVNRGFSYEQYFGPGTRLTVT.